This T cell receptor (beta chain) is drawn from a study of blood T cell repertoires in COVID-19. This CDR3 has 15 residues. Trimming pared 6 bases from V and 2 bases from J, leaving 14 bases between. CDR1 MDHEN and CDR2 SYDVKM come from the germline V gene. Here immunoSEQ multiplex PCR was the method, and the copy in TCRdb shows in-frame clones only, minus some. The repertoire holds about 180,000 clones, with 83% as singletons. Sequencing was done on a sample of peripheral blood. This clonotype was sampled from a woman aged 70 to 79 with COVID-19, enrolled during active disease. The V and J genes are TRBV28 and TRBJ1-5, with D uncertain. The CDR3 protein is CASRARGAGNQPQHF. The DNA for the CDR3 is TGTGCCAGCAGGGCCCGGGGAGCAGGCAATCAGCCCCAGCATTTT.